These T cell receptor beta chains were read from a single sample in a study of neurological immune-mediated disorders. TCRdb itself ran the 5' RACE reads through MiXCR, one entry per CDR3 protein. The table lists fewer than 90,000 distinct CDR3 sequences, 5.2% of them singletons. Sample: PBMCs. These receptors all stem from a man between 18 and 29 years old with multiple sclerosis. Each CDR3 is given without its conserved first and last residue. Clone sizes are given selectively: once, few, many, or a class where the clone is expanded.

cdr3_length	j_call	v_call	clone_size	cdr3_aa
13	TRBJ2-1	TRBV12-3/TRBV12-4	many	ASSFGTSGYNEQF
15	TRBJ2-1	TRBV9	many	ASGHNQEWRGDNEQF
12	TRBJ1-2	TRBV7-3	many	ASSPSGQGHGYT
14	TRBJ2-6	TRBV4-3	-	ASSQVSGSGANVLT
15	TRBJ2-1	TRBV5-1	many	ASSLASGVASYNEQF
17	TRBJ2-6	TRBV6-2/TRBV6-3	many	ASSYISYRGATGANVLT
16	TRBJ2-2	TRBV15	many	ATSRAADLYRGTGELF
11	TRBJ2-1	TRBV5-4	many	ASSLKGGGQQF
11	TRBJ1-6	TRBV3-1	many	ASSQAMVTPLH
13	TRBJ2-1	TRBV20-1	many	SARGRRQSVLEQF
12	TRBJ1-1	TRBV5-1	many	ASSFRRGHTEAF
16	TRBJ2-6	TRBV6-1	many	ASRSAGHRYSGANVLT
18	TRBJ2-6	TRBV28	many	ASSTWGDSIILPGANVLT
13	TRBJ2-3	TRBV9	many	ASSSTGSGTDTQY
12	TRBJ1-5	TRBV18	-	ASSPQNSNQPQH
9	TRBJ1-1	TRBV24-1	many	ATSDGVRAF
14	TRBJ2-2	TRBV4-3	few	ASSQAGTSGIEELF
13	TRBJ1-2	TRBV4-1	-	ASSQGTGGGYGYT
11	TRBJ2-7	TRBV20-1	many	SAPGQGIYEQY
13	TRBJ2-7	TRBV5-1	many	ASSLYSGGAYEQY
10	TRBJ2-7	TRBV12-3/TRBV12-4	many	ASSFRSYEQY
13	TRBJ2-1	TRBV21-1	many	ASSKLAGGYNEQF